This T cell receptor (beta chain) was profiled in a study of T cell repertoires in cytomegalovirus infection. Study-level background: From public TCR beta signatures came an indication of both CMV infection and matching HLA type.

Findings and caveats of the study: Dominant in the ex vivo response were TCR beta clonotypes restricted by HLA-C and specific for CMV.

Comments on this clonotype: Its cognate antigen is unknown.

The CDR3 is 14 residues long. Germline CDR1 and CDR2: SGHNT and YYREEE (reference sequence). V was shortened by 0 bases and J by 4 bases, with 7 bases between the two germline ends. In TCRdb, the reads were re-called with MiXCR into one record per CDR3 protein. The sample lists 150,000 or so distinct CDR3 sequences; about 6% were seen once. J is TRBJ2-2 and V is TRBV5-4; D remains unclear. This receptor was identified in a human donor in good health (CMV status not recorded). Some clones in this sample may be carry-over from other donors' samples. Material: PBMCs. CDR3 DNA: TGTGCCAGCAGCTTGGTACAGAGCACCGGGGAGCTGTTTTTT. Protein sequence: CASSLVQSTGELFF. The full variable domain, completed using reference TRBV5-4 and TRBJ2-2, is ETGVTQSPTHLIKTRGQQVTLRCSSQSGHNTVSWYQQALGQGPQFIFQYYREEENGRGNFPPRFSGLQFPNYSSELNVNALELDDSALYLCASSLVQSTGELFFGEGSRLTVL.